Detailed here is one T cell receptor (beta chain). Assay used: immunoSEQ multiplex PCR; TCRdb lists only in-frame clones, some missing. The data hold some 240,000 clones, with 65% to 90% observed a single time. Trimming cost V 7 bases and J 8 bases; bases outside gene matches: 17. Germline CDR1 GTSNPN, CDR2 SVGIG (reference sequence). The CDR3 loop spans 15 amino acids. These data originate in a study of blood T cell repertoires in COVID-19. The source material was peripheral blood. The chain recombines TRBV30 with TRBJ1-2, with 9 bases that match TRBD1. This clonotype originated in a woman aged 40 to 50 who had recovered from COVID-19. The CDR3 nucleotides are TGTGCCTCCCCCTCCTTGACAGGGGGGCCCAGAGGCTACACCTTC. This gives the protein CASPSLTGGPRGYTF.